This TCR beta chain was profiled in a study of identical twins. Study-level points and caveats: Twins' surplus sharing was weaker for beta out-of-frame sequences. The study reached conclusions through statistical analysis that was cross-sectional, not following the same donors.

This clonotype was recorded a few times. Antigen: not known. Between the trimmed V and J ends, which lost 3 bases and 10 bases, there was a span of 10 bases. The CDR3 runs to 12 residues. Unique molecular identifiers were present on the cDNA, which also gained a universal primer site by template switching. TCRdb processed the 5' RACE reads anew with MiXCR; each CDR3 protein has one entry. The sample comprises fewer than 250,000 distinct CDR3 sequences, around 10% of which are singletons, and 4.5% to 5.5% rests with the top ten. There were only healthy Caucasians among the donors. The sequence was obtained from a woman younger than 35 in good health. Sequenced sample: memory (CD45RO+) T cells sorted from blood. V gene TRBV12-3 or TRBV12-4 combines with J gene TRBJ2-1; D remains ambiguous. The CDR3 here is CASSFTRAEQFF. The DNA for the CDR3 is TGTGCCAGCAGTTTTACCCGAGCCGAGCAGTTCTTC.